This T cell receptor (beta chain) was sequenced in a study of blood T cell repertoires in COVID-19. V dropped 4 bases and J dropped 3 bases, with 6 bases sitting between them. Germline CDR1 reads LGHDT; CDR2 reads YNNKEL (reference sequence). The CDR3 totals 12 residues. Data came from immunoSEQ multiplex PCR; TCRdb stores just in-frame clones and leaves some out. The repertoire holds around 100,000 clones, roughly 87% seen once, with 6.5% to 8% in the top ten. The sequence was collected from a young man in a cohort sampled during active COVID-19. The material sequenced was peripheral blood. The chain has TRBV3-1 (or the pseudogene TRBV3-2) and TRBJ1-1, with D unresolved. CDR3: CASSRGDTEAFF. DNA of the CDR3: TGTGCCAGCAGCCGGGGAGACACTGAAGCTTTCTTT.